Only a few counts were recorded for the clone carrying this T cell receptor (beta chain). Its antigen remains unknown. Germline CDR1 and CDR2: LNHDA and SQIVND (reference sequence). CDR3 length: 15 residues. J lost 2 bases, V lost 4 bases, and 5 bases had no gene match. Sequencing used immunoSEQ version 4 in survey mode. Repertoires were generated with immunoSEQ multiplex PCR, while TCRdb's copy carries only in-frame clones and drops some. The table has roughly 41,000 clones, 80% to 90% seen once; the top ten hold under 1.5%. The data are from a study of persistence of HIV-infected CD4 T cells. Anti-CD3/anti-CD28 beads served as a nonspecific positive control stimulus. Sorting of responding CD4+ T cells relied on upregulated CD40 ligand together with CD69.

The sequencing used CD4+ T cells sorted from PBMCs after approximately 20-hour stimulation, collected from a patient who received antiretroviral therapy. This rearrangement joins TRBV19 to TRBJ1-5; 7 bases are a match to TRBD1. The TCR comes from an adult man with HIV who was CMV-seropositive. CDR3 nucleotides: TGTGCCAGTAGTAACGACAGGGAAGGCAATCAGCCCCAGCATTTT. Its translation is CASSNDREGNQPQHF.